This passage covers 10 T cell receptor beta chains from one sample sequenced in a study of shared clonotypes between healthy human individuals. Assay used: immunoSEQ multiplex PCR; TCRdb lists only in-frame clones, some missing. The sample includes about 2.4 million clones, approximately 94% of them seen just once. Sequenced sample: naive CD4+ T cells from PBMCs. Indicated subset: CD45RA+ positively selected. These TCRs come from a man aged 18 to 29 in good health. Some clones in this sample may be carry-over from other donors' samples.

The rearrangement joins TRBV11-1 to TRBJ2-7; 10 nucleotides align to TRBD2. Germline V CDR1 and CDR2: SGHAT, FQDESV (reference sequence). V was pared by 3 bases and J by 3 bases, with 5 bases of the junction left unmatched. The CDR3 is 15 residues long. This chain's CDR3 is CASSFPSGSLYEQYF. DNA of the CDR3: TGTGCCAGCAGCTTTCCTAGCGGGAGCCTCTACGAGCAGTACTTC.

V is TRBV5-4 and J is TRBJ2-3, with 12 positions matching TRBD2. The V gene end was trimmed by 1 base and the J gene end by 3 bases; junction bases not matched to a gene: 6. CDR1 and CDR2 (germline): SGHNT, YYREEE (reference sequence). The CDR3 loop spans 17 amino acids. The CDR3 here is CASSLRLAGAVTDTQYF. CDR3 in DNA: TGTGCCAGCAGCTTGCGACTAGCGGGAGCGGTGACAGATACGCAGTATTTT.

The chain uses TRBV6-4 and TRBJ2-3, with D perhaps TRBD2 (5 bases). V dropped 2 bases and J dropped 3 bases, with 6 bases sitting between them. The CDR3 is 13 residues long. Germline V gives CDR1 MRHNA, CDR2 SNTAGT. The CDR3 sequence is CASSDRGTDTQYF. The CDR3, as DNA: TGTGCCAGCAGTGACCGGGGTACAGATACGCAGTATTTT.

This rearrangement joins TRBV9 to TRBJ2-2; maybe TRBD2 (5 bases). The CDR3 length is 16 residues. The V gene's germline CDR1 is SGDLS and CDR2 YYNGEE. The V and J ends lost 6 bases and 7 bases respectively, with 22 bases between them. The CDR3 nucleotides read TGTGCCAGCAACCCCCAAGGAGGAGTTGGTATCGGGGAGCTGTTTTTT. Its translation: CASNPQGGVGIGELFF.

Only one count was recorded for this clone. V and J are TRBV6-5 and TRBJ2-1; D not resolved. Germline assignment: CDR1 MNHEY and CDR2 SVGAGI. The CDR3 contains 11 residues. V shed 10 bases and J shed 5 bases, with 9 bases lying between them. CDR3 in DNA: TGTGCCACCCCCCGAAACAATGAGCAGTTCTTC. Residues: CATPRNNEQFF.

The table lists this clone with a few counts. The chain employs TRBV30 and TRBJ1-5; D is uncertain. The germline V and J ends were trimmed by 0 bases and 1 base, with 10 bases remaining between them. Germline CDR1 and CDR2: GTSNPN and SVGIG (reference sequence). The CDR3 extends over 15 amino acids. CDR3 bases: TGTGCCTGGAGTGTACAAGGGAGGAGCAATCAGCCCCAGCATTTT. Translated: CAWSVQGRSNQPQHF.

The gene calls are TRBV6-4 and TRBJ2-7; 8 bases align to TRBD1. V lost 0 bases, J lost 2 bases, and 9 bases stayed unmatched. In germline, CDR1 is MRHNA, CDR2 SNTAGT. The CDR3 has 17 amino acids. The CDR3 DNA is TGTGCCAGCAGTGACTCTCAGCTGCGGACAGGGCCCTACGAGCAGTACTTC. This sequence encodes CASSDSQLRTGPYEQYF.

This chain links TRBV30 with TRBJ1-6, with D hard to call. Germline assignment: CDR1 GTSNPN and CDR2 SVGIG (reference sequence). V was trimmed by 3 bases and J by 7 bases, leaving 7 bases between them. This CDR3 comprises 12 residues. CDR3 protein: CAWSKENSPLHF. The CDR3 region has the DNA TGTGCCTGGAGCAAGGAAAATTCACCCCTCCACTTT.

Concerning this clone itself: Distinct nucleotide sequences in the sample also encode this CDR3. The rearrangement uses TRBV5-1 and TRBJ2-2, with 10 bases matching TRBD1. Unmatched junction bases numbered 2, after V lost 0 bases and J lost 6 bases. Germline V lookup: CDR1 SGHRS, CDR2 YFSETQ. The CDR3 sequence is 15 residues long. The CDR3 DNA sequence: TGCGCCAGCAGCTTGGGACAGGGGGCGTCCGGGGAGCTGTTTTTT. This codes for CASSLGQGASGELFF.

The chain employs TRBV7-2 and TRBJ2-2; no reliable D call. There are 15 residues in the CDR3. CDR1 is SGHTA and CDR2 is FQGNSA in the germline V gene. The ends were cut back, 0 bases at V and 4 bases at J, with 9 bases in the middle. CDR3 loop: CASSLALVLTGELFF. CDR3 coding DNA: TGTGCCAGCAGCTTAGCGCTTGTTCTCACCGGGGAGCTGTTTTTT. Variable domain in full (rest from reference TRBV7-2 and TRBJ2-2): GAGVSQSPSNKVTEKGKDVELRCDPISGHTALYWYRQSLGQGLEFLIYFQGNSAPDKSGLPSDRFSAERTGGSVSTLTIQRTQQEDSAVYLCASSLALVLTGELFFGEGSRLTVL.